A selection of T cell receptor beta chains follows, all from one sample in a study of graft-versus-host responses after intestinal transplantation. Repertoires were generated with immunoSEQ multiplex PCR, while TCRdb's copy carries only in-frame clones and drops some. The sample has about 36,000 clones, approximately 94% seen once. These receptors have no known antigen. The source was unstimulated CD4+ T cells sorted from spleen or lymph node cells, collected before transplant. The receptors here all came from a human donor who was the organ donor for an intestinal transplant. Each CDR3 is given with its conserved first and last residue. D genes are given only for firm matches. Not every row has a clone size; where given, it reads once, few, many or a size class.

d_gene	v_gene	j_gene	abundance	CDR3nt	CDR3aa
NA	TRBV11-3	TRBJ2-5	NA	TGTGCCAGCAGCTTAGGATACAGCAAAGAGACCCAGTACTTC	CASSLGYSKETQYF
NA	TRBV10-3	TRBJ1-5	NA	TGTGCCATCAGGAAGGAAGGGGACGCACAGCCCCAGCATTTT	CAIRKEGDAQPQHF
TRBD1	TRBV6-5	TRBJ1-5	NA	TGTGCCAGCAGGACGACAGGGGGTCGGGATCAGCCCCAGCATTTT	CASRTTGGRDQPQHF
NA	TRBV5-1	TRBJ1-5	NA	TGCGCCAGCAGCTTACAGGACCCCCGGGATCAGCCCCAGCATTTT	CASSLQDPRDQPQHF
NA	TRBV7-2	TRBJ2-7	NA	TGTGCCAGCAGCATACAGGGTAGCTCCTACGAGCAGTACTTC	CASSIQGSSYEQYF
TRBD2	TRBV9	TRBJ2-3	NA	TGTGCCAGCAGCGTAAGCGGGGGGGCTAGCACAGATACGCAGTATTTT	CASSVSGGASTDTQYF
NA	TRBV6-5	TRBJ1-2	NA	TGTGCCAGCAGTCAAAGGACAGCGGGGGGCTACACCTTC	CASSQRTAGGYTF
TRBD2	TRBV9	TRBJ2-7	NA	TGTGCCAGCAGCGTAGGCGTCGGGGGGTTCTTCGAGCAGTACTTC	CASSVGVGGFFEQYF
TRBD1	TRBV10-3	TRBJ2-1	NA	TGTGCCATCAGTGTCCTGTCTTTGGGACAGGGGTACAATGAGCAGTTCTTC	CAISVLSLGQGYNEQFF
NA	TRBV4-1	TRBJ2-7	once	TGCGCCAGCAGCCAAGAATTGGGGCTGTCCTACGAGCAGTACTTC	CASSQELGLSYEQYF
TRBD1	TRBV4-1	TRBJ1-3	NA	TGCGCCAGCAGCCAAGAAAGACAGGGGGGAGGAAACACCATATATTTT	CASSQERQGGGNTIYF
NA	TRBV30	TRBJ1-3	NA	TGTGCCTGGAGCCCGGACAACTCTGGAAACACCATATATTTT	CAWSPDNSGNTIYF
NA	TRBV11-2	TRBJ1-3	NA	TGTGCCAGCAGCTTAGACGTCAGGTCGAGCACCATATATTTT	CASSLDVRSSTIYF
NA	TRBV5-6	TRBJ1-1	NA	TGTGCCAGCAGCTTCGGAGGTGGGTCTGGCACTGAAGCTTTCTTT	CASSFGGGSGTEAFF
NA	TRBV27	TRBJ1-5	NA	TGTGCCAGCAGTTTGACAGTTTCCATGAATCAGCCCCAGCATTTT	CASSLTVSMNQPQHF
TRBD1	TRBV7-2	TRBJ1-5	NA	TGTGCCAGCAGCTGGGCGGGACAGGGGAATCAGCCCCAGCATTTT	CASSWAGQGNQPQHF
NA	TRBV19	TRBJ1-6	NA	TGTGCCAGTAGTATTTTAGGGAAGAATTCACCCCTCCACTTT	CASSILGKNSPLHF
NA	TRBV20-1	TRBJ1-1	once	TGCAGTGCTACAGGGAACACTGAAGCTTTCTTT	CSATGNTEAFF
NA	TRBV7-9	TRBJ1-1	NA	TGTGCCAGCAGCTTAAGGGGGACTGAAGCTTTCTTT	CASSLRGTEAFF
NA	TRBV11-2	TRBJ1-1	NA	TGTGCCAGCAGCTTAAGCAGGTTACCGAACACTGAAGCTTTCTTT	CASSLSRLPNTEAFF
NA	TRBV30	TRBJ1-4	NA	TGTGCCTGGAGTCGATCGAGGACAGCAACTAATGAAAAACTGTTTTTT	CAWSRSRTATNEKLFF
TRBD1	TRBV10-1	TRBJ2-1	NA	TGCGCCAGCAGTTACAGGGGGTCGAGTGAGCAGTTCTTC	CASSYRGSSEQFF
NA	TRBV6-5	TRBJ1-2	NA	TGTGCCAGCAGTTACTCCCTCCAGGATTCTAACTATGGCTACACCTTC	CASSYSLQDSNYGYTF
TRBD1	TRBV11-2	TRBJ2-5	NA	TGTGCCAGCAGCTCGAACTCGGGACAGGGGATGGAGACCCAGTACTTC	CASSSNSGQGMETQYF
TRBD1	TRBV10-3	TRBJ2-2	NA	TGTGCCATCAGACCAGGGGGCGCGAACACCGGGGAGCTGTTTTTT	CAIRPGGANTGELFF
TRBD2	TRBV7-2	TRBJ2-3	NA	TGTGCCAGCAGCTTAGGTTCTGGAGCGGGGGGGGGTACGCAGTATTTT	CASSLGSGAGGGTQYF
NA	TRBV20-1	TRBJ1-1	NA	TGCAGTGCTAGACCTTACACTGAAGCTTTCTTT	CSARPYTEAFF
TRBD1	TRBV9	TRBJ1-2	NA	TGTGCCAGCAGCGAGGCCCCCTACCACAACCAGGGGGGTGGCTACACCTTC	CASSEAPYHNQGGGYTF
TRBD2	TRBV5-4	TRBJ2-3	NA	TGTGCCAGCAGCTTGGCTGGTAGCGGGCCCAGCACAGATACGCAGTATTTT	CASSLAGSGPSTDTQYF
TRBD1	TRBV29-1	TRBJ1-2	NA	TGCAGCGTTGAGAGGACAGGGGACTATGGCTACACCTTC	CSVERTGDYGYTF
NA	TRBV19	TRBJ1-1	NA	TGTGCCAGTAGTATCCGAGGGGGGAACACTGAAGCTTTCTTT	CASSIRGGNTEAFF
TRBD1	TRBV5-4	TRBJ1-1	NA	TGTGCCAGCAGCGCGGGACAGCGACCGAACACTGAAGCTTTCTTT	CASSAGQRPNTEAFF
NA	TRBV19	TRBJ2-5	NA	TGTGCCAGTAGTATTTCCGAGACCCAGTACTTC	CASSISETQYF
NA	TRBV30	TRBJ2-2	NA	TGTGCTCACGGGGGTTTCGGGGAGCTGTTTTTT	CAHGGFGELFF
NA	TRBV7-2	TRBJ2-3	once	TGTGCCAGCAGCTTAGAGGTGGATACGCAGTATTTT	CASSLEVDTQYF
TRBD1	TRBV7-2	TRBJ2-7	NA	TGTGCCAGCAGCCCCCGTACAGGGGCGAGCTACTACGAGCAGTACTTC	CASSPRTGASYYEQYF
NA	TRBV18	TRBJ1-2	NA	TGTGCCAGCTCACCACCGGTTCCTTCAGGGAGCTATGGCTACACCTTC	CASSPPVPSGSYGYTF
TRBD2	TRBV5-1	TRBJ2-1	NA	TGCGCCAGCAGCCCGGGACTAGCGAATGAGCAGTTCTTC	CASSPGLANEQFF
NA	TRBV7-9	TRBJ1-1	NA	TGTGCCAGCAGCTTAGCGATGAGACGGAAACTCATGAACACTGAAGCTTTCTTT	CASSLAMRRKLMNTEAFF
NA	TRBV9	TRBJ2-2	NA	TGTGCCAGCCAAGGGGCGGCCACCGGGGAGCTGTTTTTT	CASQGAATGELFF